A single sample is the source of the 18 T cell receptor beta chains below, sequenced in a study of early T cells in non-severe SARS-CoV-2 infection. TCRdb used MiXCR to reprocess the 5' RACE reads, holding one entry per CDR3 protein. The sample lists 80,000 or so distinct CDR3 sequences; around 15% were seen once. Material: whole blood. These receptors were taken from an adult who was a healthcare worker with PCR-confirmed SARS-CoV-2 infection or an uninfected control (not recorded which).

This clonotype came up many times. The rearrangement links TRBV2 to TRBJ2-1; D uncertain. Per the germline V gene, CDR1 is SNHLY and CDR2 is FYNNEI. With 7 bases removed from V and 7 bases from J, the gap between germline ends came to 17 bases. CDR3 length: 14 residues. As DNA, the CDR3 is TGTGCCAGCATGGTTAGCCTCACCCAGAATGAGCAGTTCTTC. Protein sequence: CASMVSLTQNEQFF.

This clonotype was recorded at least ten times. The chain carries TRBV28 and TRBJ2-2; D remains unclear. Germline CDR1 reads MDHEN; CDR2 reads SYDVKM. The CDR3 consists of 13 residues. V lost 4 bases and J lost 5, with 8 bases in between. This CDR3 is CASSSDRTGELFF. DNA of the CDR3: TGTGCCAGCAGTTCCGACCGAACCGGGGAGCTGTTTTTT.

This clonotype appeared a few times. This rearrangement joins TRBV6-4 to TRBJ1-5; D not resolved. Deletions cut 3 bases from V and 7 bases from J, with 10 bases between. The CDR3 has 13 amino acids. From germline, CDR1 is MRHNA and CDR2 SNTAGT. The CDR3 loop reads CASSEGMHQPQHF. The CDR3 coding sequence is TGTGCCAGCAGTGAAGGCATGCACCAGCCCCAGCATTTT.

The chain has TRBV6-5 and TRBJ2-1, with 7 positions matching TRBD1. Trimming removed 6 bases from V and 2 bases from J; junction bases left unmatched: 4. Germline V gene sequence: CDR1 MNHEY, CDR2 SVGAGI. The CDR3 length is 14 residues. The CDR3 region is CASSTGTAYNEQFF. CDR3 nucleotide sequence: TGTGCCAGCAGCACCGGGACAGCCTACAATGAGCAGTTCTTC.

The sample holds a few counts of this clonotype. The genes are TRBV11-2 and TRBJ2-1; D could derive from TRBD1 or TRBD2 (6 bases each). Per the germline V gene, CDR1 is SGHAT and CDR2 is FQNNGV. The V and J ends lost 6 bases and 1 base respectively, with 16 bases between them. CDR3 length equals 16 residues. The CDR3 DNA sequence: TGTGCCAGCAGTCCACAGGGAGGTGCGTCCTACAATGAGCAGTTCTTC. Protein sequence: CASSPQGGASYNEQFF. Filled out from reference TRBV11-2 and TRBJ2-1, the complete variable domain reads EAGVAQSPRYKIIEKRQSVAFWCNPISGHATLYWYQQILGQGPKLLIQFQNNGVVDDSQLPKDRFSAERLKGVDSTLKIQPAKLEDSAVYLCASSPQGGASYNEQFFGPGTRLTVL.

The CDR3 protein is CASTSRAYNQPQHF. CDR3 bases: TGTGCCAGCACGAGCAGGGCCTACAATCAGCCCCAGCATTTT. The gene calls are TRBV6-6 and TRBJ1-5; perhaps TRBD1 as D (5 bases). Germline V gene sequence: CDR1 MNHNY, CDR2 SVGAGI (reference sequence). There are 14 residues in the CDR3. V was shortened by 7 bases and J by 3 bases, with 13 bases between the two germline ends.

In this sample, this clonotype turned up a few times. This rearrangement joins TRBV2 to TRBJ1-3; the D is unclear. Germline V gene data show CDR1 as SNHLY and CDR2 as FYNNEI. The CDR3 consists of 16 residues. The V end lost 1 base, the J end lost 0 bases, and 10 bases lay between the germline ends. The CDR3 loop is CASSEVRSTSGNTIYF. For the CDR3, the DNA is TGTGCCAGCAGTGAAGTCAGGAGCACCTCTGGAAACACCATATATTTT.

The V and J genes are TRBV7-9 and TRBJ2-5; D remains unclear. V was clipped by 1 base and J by 5 bases, with 5 bases between them. Germline values: CDR1 SEHNR, CDR2 FQNEAQ (reference sequence). The CDR3 contains 12 residues. CDR3 sequence reads: CASSLVTETQYF. The CDR3 nucleotides are TGTGCCAGCAGCTTAGTCACTGAGACCCAGTACTTC.

J is TRBJ2-1 and V is TRBV28, with 7 bases fitting TRBD2. Per germline, CDR1 MDHEN and CDR2 SYDVKM. Unmatched junction bases numbered 2, after V lost 2 bases and J lost 1 base. The CDR3 loop spans 15 amino acids. The CDR3 nucleotides are TGTGCCAGCAGTTTAGTCGGGAGGTCCTACAATGAGCAGTTCTTC. Translating gives CASSLVGRSYNEQFF.

The chain employs TRBV6-1 and TRBJ1-5, with TRBD1 matching over 11 bases. The germline CDR1 and CDR2 sequences are MNHNS and SASEGT. Trimming at V came to 6 bases and at J to 7 bases, leaving 8 bases not matched to a gene. This CDR3 contains 15 residues. CDR3 DNA: TGTGCCAGCAGCTCCGGGACAGGGGGACTACAGCCCCAGCATTTT. Protein sequence: CASSSGTGGLQPQHF.

This clonotype was seen a few times. The chain couples TRBV6-1 to TRBJ2-2, with D perhaps matching TRBD2 (6 bases). The CDR3 extends over 15 amino acids. The ends were cut back, 7 bases at V and 5 bases at J, with 17 bases in the middle. CDR1 is MNHNS and CDR2 is SASEGT in the germline V gene. This CDR3 is CASTGGGSGTGELFF. CDR3 sequence (DNA): TGTGCCAGCACCGGTGGAGGGAGTGGAACCGGGGAGCTGTTTTTT.

A single count supports this clonotype. The genes are TRBV10-3 and TRBJ2-3; TRBD2 matches at 8 bases. V trimming: 7 bases; J trimming: 3 bases; junction bases outside the gene matches: 3. Germline V gene lookup returns CDR1 ENHRY and CDR2 SYGVKD. The CDR3 runs 13 residues. The CDR3: CAITAGATDTQYF. The CDR3 DNA sequence: TGTGCCATCACAGCGGGAGCTACAGATACGCAGTATTTT.

This clonotype appeared a few times. V usage is TRBV20-1 and J usage is TRBJ2-3; a possible D gene is TRBD1 (6 bases). The V gene's germline CDR1 is DFQATT and CDR2 SNEGSKA (reference sequence). The length of the CDR3 is 14 residues. Between the trimmed V and J ends, which lost 1 base and 3 bases, there was a span of 11 bases. Written as DNA, the CDR3 is TGCAGTGCTAGAGTACAGGGAGTAACAGATACGCAGTATTTT. The encoded protein is CSARVQGVTDTQYF.

The rearrangement uses TRBV7-8 and TRBJ2-2; D is possibly TRBD1 (5 bases). CDR1 is SGHVS and CDR2 is FQNEAQ in the germline V gene. This CDR3 contains 17 residues. Between the trimmed V and J ends, which lost 5 bases and 2 bases, there was a span of 18 bases. CDR3 nucleotides: TGTGCCAGCAGCCCCGGACACAAGGTTCTTAACACCGGGGAGCTGTTTTTT. It specifies CASSPGHKVLNTGELFF.

V gene TRBV28 combines with J gene TRBJ2-7; D is uncertain. Germline values: CDR1 MDHEN, CDR2 SYDVKM. The CDR3 length is 11 residues. Trimming removed 4 bases from V and 6 bases from J, with 7 bases in between. The CDR3 coding sequence is TGTGCCAGCAGTTACCCCGGCGAGCAGTACTTC. Its protein product is CASSYPGEQYF.

This clonotype appeared a few times. The rearrangement links TRBV7-2 to TRBJ1-2; TRBD1 agrees at 11 bases. V gave up 3 bases and J gave up 4 bases; unmatched junction bases: 4. The CDR3 has 15 residues. The V gene's germline CDR1 is SGHTA and CDR2 FQGNSA. The CDR3 loop is CASSLPGTGGYGYTF. The CDR3 bases are TGTGCCAGCAGCTTGCCCGGGACAGGGGGCTATGGCTACACCTTC.

The sample holds a few counts of this clonotype. The chain employs TRBV24-1 and TRBJ1-2; TRBD1 matches 8 bases. This CDR3 has 17 amino acids. The V and J ends lost 5 bases and 4 bases, in that order; junction bases with no gene match: 14. CDR1 and CDR2 (germline): KGHDR, SFDVKD. This CDR3 is CATSARQGARFAYGYTF. CDR3 nucleotides: TGTGCCACCAGTGCTCGGCAGGGGGCCCGGTTTGCCTATGGCTACACCTTC.

Ten or more counts support this clonotype. V usage is TRBV2 and J usage is TRBJ2-1, with 9 bases aligning to TRBD2. The CDR3 length is 13 residues. Germline V gene lookup returns CDR1 SNHLY and CDR2 FYNNEI. V dropped 7 bases and J dropped 4; count of bases not matched to a gene: 2. This CDR3 reads CASISGGYNEQFF. For the CDR3, the DNA is TGTGCCAGCATTAGCGGGGGATACAATGAGCAGTTCTTC.